This T cell receptor beta chain emerged from a study of blood T cell repertoires in COVID-19 (dated by TCRdb to between 2020 and 2021). Looking at the study overall: Samples covering the acute and convalescent phases of COVID-19 were provided by collaborators in the United States, Italy and Spain. The prospective study material was composed of cDNA or gDNA derived from T cells, B-cell-depleted T cells, or PBMCs. Deeply sampled blood TCRbeta repertoires from subjects exposed to, actively infected with, or recovered from COVID-19 were included in the dataset. The repertoires were released in a freely available public database meant as a resource for research on the immune response to SARS-CoV-2. Samples were obtained from the ongoing ImmuneRACE study (first 160 participants) and from 1,254 subjects provided by 6 global collaborators. The sample metadata nearly always contained a de-identified subject ID, COVID-19 status, age in years and sex. Where available, HLA class I and class II types were obtained from metadata supplied by the sample provider rather than from assay-based typing.

Enrolling through a virtual design, the prospective study's participants ranged in age from about 18 to 89 years and lived across roughly 24 United States geographic areas. Cohort assignment in the prospective study relied on participant-reported clinical history from a screening survey and a study questionnaire. Exposed participants were defined as having been in contact with someone with a PCR-confirmed or clinician-diagnosed COVID-19 case within 2 weeks of study entry. In the prospective study, mobile phlebotomists collected whole blood, serum and a nasopharyngeal or oropharyngeal swab from each participant. Additional blood draws and questionnaires over an approximately two-month period could optionally be provided by prospective study participants. Before DNA extraction, prospective study blood samples were shipped either frozen or at room temperature. TCRbeta CDR3 regions were amplified from genomic DNA by means of the immunoSEQ Assay, a bias-controlled multiplex PCR. Per the source publication's procedure: The number of nucleated cells in each sample was estimated from the amplification of reference gene primers within the assay. Sequence reads were collapsed and filtered to measure the absolute abundance of every unique TCRbeta CDR3 rearrangement. For each sample, productive Simpson clonality was calculated as the square root of Simpson's diversity index over productive rearrangements. TCRdb took over this immuneACCESS table, retaining in-frame rearrangements with V and J assigned. Such tables are incomplete; in checked studies, under half of the missing clones stem from an unresolved V gene, and the remainder is unexplained. V and J calls and clone size are those listed in that table; D and trimming were worked out from the DNA. The sample has 350,000 to 400,000 clones on record, approximately 90% of them singletons. The top ten clonotypes cover around 0.94% of the sample.

Overall study outcomes, separate from this receptor: The quantity of clinical and demographic metadata differed by source and by participant and was supplied without curation.

Worth noting for this clone: The specificity of this receptor is unknown. The record has no base qualities; no much larger clone is one base away. The sample carries other DNA sequences with the same CDR3.

The CDR3, from cysteine to phenylalanine, totals 16 residues. Kept here is only the CDR3 DNA, which spans 48 bases and is read in frame from base 1. Trimming removed 5 bases from V and 5 bases from J; the gene matches leave 6 bases unexplained. The germline V gene provides CDR1 SGHTA and CDR2 FQGNSA. The receptor chain draws on TRBV7-2 and TRBJ2-2; TRBD2 fits 12 bases in the junction. The TCR sequence derives from a woman aged 40-49 years who had been exposed to COVID-19. Sequencing used PBMCs or T cells enriched from blood (not recorded which). The DNA reads as follows: TGTGCCAGCAGCCCAGGACTAGCGGGAAATACCGGGGAGCTGTTTTTT. Its coded protein is CASSPGLAGNTGELFF. The full variable domain, with segments outside the CDR3 supplied by the reference TRBV7-2 and TRBJ2-2 proteins, appears as GAGVSQSPSNKVTEKGKDVELRCDPISGHTALYWYRQSLGQGLEFLIYFQGNSAPDKSGLPSDRFSAERTGGSVSTLTIQRTQQEDSAVYLCASSPGLAGNTGELFFGEGSRLTVL.